This TCR beta chain was retrieved from a study of T cells in Graves' hyperthyroidism and ophthalmopathy. The study, taken as a whole, reports: A 13 V-J model separated ophthalmopathy from stable hyperthyroidism. The model forecast ophthalmopathy, anticipating it by a median 6.5 months before onset.

Amplified TCR beta CDR3 regions came from RNA transcripts. HTBI primers were used for first-round RT-PCR of the TCR CDR3. TCRdb reanalysed the multiplex PCR reads using MiXCR and keeps one entry per CDR3 protein. The sample carries about 350,000 distinct CDR3 sequences, approximately 15% recorded once. Patients counted as stable if ophthalmopathy did not develop within 18 months. Newly diagnosed patients aged 18 to 65 had hyperthyroidism of under 2 months' duration. The CDR3 extends over 14 amino acids. With 4 bases clipped from V and 4 bases from J, the junction kept 6 bases outside the gene matches. Germline loops: CDR1 SGHVS, CDR2 FQNEAQ. In its sample, this clonotype was seen many times. Its cognate antigen is unknown.

Sequencing was carried out using blood. This sequence joins TRBV7-8 and TRBJ2-5; 7 bases match TRBD1. This clonotype was obtained from a woman younger than 45 with Graves' hyperthyroidism. CDR3 amino acids: CASSSLGQSETQYF. CDR3 DNA: TGTGCCAGCAGCTCCCTGGGACAGTCAGAGACCCAGTACTTC.